The 13 T cell receptor beta chains below come from one sample, sequenced in a study of Ad26.COV2.S vaccination and SARS-CoV-2 variants. Indicated treatment: around 19 received Ad26.COV2.S at low or high dose, single or two shots; roughly 5 received placebo; per-sample allocation not given. Sampling occurred on day 63 after the first vaccine or placebo injection. Sequencing used immunoSEQ multiplex PCR; TCRdb keeps in-frame clones, though not all of them. The repertoire has roughly 500,000 clones, around 88% of them found once; the top ten carry around 13%. This specimen was peripheral blood, taken in a trial of Ad26.COV2.S vaccine versus placebo. These receptors were collected from a person between 18 and 65 years old who received the Ad26.COV2.S COVID-19 vaccine or a placebo.

The rearrangement uses TRBV29-1 and TRBJ2-3; 9 positions match TRBD2. V shed 7 bases, J shed 3 bases, and the junction held 11 bases outside the gene matches. Germline V CDR1 and CDR2: SQVTM, ANQGSEA. The CDR3 is made up of 15 amino acids. CDR3 DNA: TGCAGCGGGATGCGGGGGGGGGCCCAGACAGATACGCAGTATTTT. Translation gives CSGMRGGAQTDTQYF.

This sequence joins TRBV7-3 and TRBJ1-1; D is uncertain. The CDR3 contains 13 residues. Germline CDR1 SGHTA, CDR2 FQGTGA. Trimming cost V 5 bases and J 1 base, with 8 bases left between them. DNA of the CDR3: TGTGCCAGCAGCAAGGACGGGAACACTGAAGCTTTCTTT. Its protein product is CASSKDGNTEAFF.

The chain is built from TRBV4-3 and TRBJ2-3; the match to TRBD2 covers 7 bases. Per germline, CDR1 LGHNA and CDR2 YSLEER. This CDR3 has 17 residues. The ends lost 1 base at V and 0 bases at J; junction bases unmatched: 7. CDR3: CASSQVREAWSTDTQYF. The CDR3 nucleotides are TGCGCCAGCAGCCAAGTCCGGGAGGCTTGGAGCACAGATACGCAGTATTTT.

The chain employs TRBV19 and TRBJ2-5, with D possibly matching TRBD1 (6 bases). The CDR3 is made up of 14 amino acids. Trimming pared 5 bases from V and 5 bases from J, leaving 15 bases between. Per the germline V gene, CDR1 is LNHDA and CDR2 is SQIVND (reference sequence). CDR3 in amino acids: CASSPRGGVETQYF. The CDR3 DNA reads as TGTGCCAGTAGTCCTAGAGGGGGAGTGGAGACCCAGTACTTC.

The V and J genes are TRBV5-1 and TRBJ2-2, with 7 bases identical to TRBD2. Germline trimming cut 0 bases from V and 9 bases from J; bases unmatched to any gene: 5. Looked up from germline, CDR1 is SGHRS and CDR2 is YFSETQ. The CDR3 is made up of 14 amino acids. CDR3 DNA sequence: TGCGCCAGCAGCTTGGCCACCGGGACTAGGGAGCTGTTTTTT. Translated: CASSLATGTRELFF.

The V and J genes are TRBV9 and TRBJ1-2; TRBD1 matches at 11 bases. There are 15 residues in the CDR3. Per germline, CDR1 SGDLS and CDR2 YYNGEE. After removal of 2 bases from V and 7 bases from J, the junction contained 7 bases not matched to a gene. CDR3 in amino acids: CASSVTGQGASGYTF. The CDR3 nucleotides read TGTGCCAGCAGCGTTACAGGACAGGGGGCATCTGGCTACACCTTC.

The chain uses TRBV29-1 and TRBJ2-7, with D tentatively TRBD2 (5 bases). Trimming took 4 bases from V and 6 from J, leaving 13 bases between them. Germline values: CDR1 SQVTM, CDR2 ANQGSEA. The CDR3 spans 12 residues. The CDR3 sequence: CSVAASIGEQYF. CDR3 DNA sequence: TGCAGCGTTGCAGCTAGCATCGGCGAGCAGTACTTC.

With respect to this clone: Other DNA sequences within the sample encode an identical CDR3. The chain joins TRBV28 to TRBJ2-7; D remains ambiguous. The germline gives CDR1 MDHEN, CDR2 SYDVKM. The CDR3 consists of 12 residues. The V gene lost 3 bases and the J gene lost 2 bases, with 5 bases spanning the gap. The DNA for the CDR3 is TGTGCCAGCAGTTTCCTAACCTACGAGCAGTACTTC. It is translated as CASSFLTYEQYF.

Concerning this clone itself: A much larger clone sits a single nucleotide away, making a read error possible. This CDR3 is also generated by other DNA sequences in the sample. V usage is TRBV7-2 and J usage is TRBJ2-5; D is ambiguous. In germline, CDR1 is SGHTA, CDR2 FQGNSA. Trimming pared 5 bases from V and 3 bases from J, leaving 4 bases between. CDR3 length: 11 amino acids. The CDR3 sequence is CASSLKETQYF. The CDR3, as DNA: TGTGCCAGCAGCCTAAAAGAGACCCAGTACTTC.

The chain combines TRBV7-9 with TRBJ2-7; D not resolved. Trimming shortened V by 5 bases and J by 2 bases, and 13 bases separated the two germline ends. The CDR3 contains 14 residues. Germline assignment: CDR1 SEHNR and CDR2 FQNEAQ (reference sequence). The CDR3 here is CASSRLRPPYEQYF. The CDR3 nucleotides read TGTGCCAGCAGCCGCCTCCGACCCCCCTACGAGCAGTACTTC.

This chain connects TRBV28 to TRBJ1-5; 7 bases fit TRBD1. The CDR3 contains 13 residues. J was trimmed by 5 bases and V by 6 bases; bases with no gene match: 4. The germline gives CDR1 MDHEN, CDR2 SYDVKM. CDR3 in DNA: TGTGCCAGCAGAACAGGGGAGTATCAGCCCCAGCATTTT. It is translated as CASRTGEYQPQHF.

This clone was seen just once. This chain uses TRBV6-5 with TRBJ1-2; D gene uncertain. The CDR3 is 13 amino acids. Trimming stripped 6 bases from V and 5 bases from J, with 13 bases between. CDR1 is MNHEY, CDR2 SVGAGI, per germline. CDR3 region: CASSAQTAYGYTF. CDR3 in DNA: TGTGCCAGCAGCGCCCAGACTGCGTATGGCTACACCTTC.

V is TRBV21-1 and J is TRBJ2-1; TRBD2, the table's D call, lacks a check against the DNA. TRBV21-1 is recorded as a pseudogene. The CDR3 consists of 18 residues. The CDR3 DNA reads TGTGCCAGCAGCAAAGTAATCGGGGGATGGGGCTCCTACAATGAGCAGTTCTTC. This encodes CASSKVIGGWGSYNEQFF.